Below, 5 T cell receptor beta chains from the same sample are listed, as sequenced in a study of T cell responses to AZD1222 COVID-19 vaccine. Clones were sequenced by immunoSEQ multiplex PCR, and TCRdb holds only the in-frame ones, with some missing. This sample yields about 150,000 clones, of which around 85% are seen a single time; 5.5% belongs to the top ten. Specimen: peripheral blood, collected on day 0 of MenACWY control vaccination. These receptor sequences come from an adult in good health.

V is TRBV5-3 and J is TRBJ1-5, with a weak D call TRBD1 (6 bases). TRBV5-3 is designated an ORF whose function remains uncertain. This CDR3 contains 15 residues. V lost 2 bases and J 4 bases, leaving 13 bases between the germline ends. The CDR3 reads CARSLLGQTNQPQHF. CDR3 nucleotide sequence: TGTGCCAGAAGCTTATTAGGACAGACGAATCAGCCCCAGCATTTT.

The rearrangement uses TRBV19 and TRBJ2-7; D possibly corresponds to TRBD1 (5 bases). The CDR3 consists of 13 residues. Germline CDR1 is LNHDA and CDR2 is SQIVND (reference sequence). Between the trimmed V and J ends, which lost 5 bases and 4 bases, there was a span of 12 bases. CDR3: CASSLRTSYEQYF. The CDR3 nucleotides read TGTGCCAGTAGTCTCCGGACATCATACGAGCAGTACTTC.

This chain connects TRBV27 to TRBJ1-1, with TRBD1 as a possible D gene (5 bases). The CDR3 extends over 21 amino acids. Germline lookup yields CDR1 MNHEY and CDR2 SMNVEV (reference sequence). Trimming stripped 2 bases from V and 5 bases from J, with 33 bases between. The CDR3 coding sequence is TGTGCCAGCAGTTTACTCCCGCCTTTCAGGTGGGGTGGGGCCGGAGGTACTGAAGCTTTCTTT. This translates into CASSLLPPFRWGGAGGTEAFF.

The rearrangement uses TRBV6-5 and TRBJ1-5; 9 bases are a match to TRBD1. Germline CDR1 MNHEY, CDR2 SVGAGI. Losses at the gene ends were 7 bases for V and 0 bases for J; bases not matched to a gene: 4. The CDR3 has 15 amino acids. The chain's CDR3 is CASTWDRASNQPQHF. CDR3 coding DNA: TGTGCCAGCACCTGGGACAGGGCTAGCAATCAGCCCCAGCATTTT.

J is TRBJ2-5 and V is TRBV5-1, with TRBD1 as a possible D gene (6 bases). V shed 3 bases and J shed 5 bases, with 14 bases lying between them. The CDR3 consists of 14 residues. Germline CDR1 and CDR2: SGHRS and YFSETQ. The CDR3 DNA reads TGCGCCAGCAGCTCTTCGGGAAGGGGGGAGACCCAGTACTTC. Translated, it gives CASSSSGRGETQYF. Variable domain in full (rest from reference TRBV5-1 and TRBJ2-5): KAGVTQTPRYLIKTRGQQVTLSCSPISGHRSVSWYQQTPGQGLQFLFEYFSETQRNKGNFPGRFSGRQFSNSRSEMNVSTLELGDSALYLCASSSSGRGETQYFGPGTRLLVL.